This T cell receptor (beta chain) derives from a study of blood T cells in healthy people across ages. Germline V CDR1 and CDR2: MNHEY, SVGEGT. The CDR3 runs to 18 residues. V shed 1 base, J shed 5 bases, and the junction held 12 bases outside the gene matches. Study results and limitations: CMV status of donors was unknown, possibly confounding expanded clonotype changes. Older age coincided with a roughly linear decline in TCR beta diversity per million T cells.

The use of a sample-barcoded 5' primer and a J-beta primer mix characterized a second PCR of roughly 6 to 11 cycles. TCRdb recomputed calls from the 5' RACE reads with MiXCR, one row per CDR3 protein. The sample shows around 1,500,000 distinct CDR3 sequences, 42% of them seen only once. With regard to this clonotype: Its antigen remains unidentified.

The chain employs TRBV6-2 or TRBV6-3 and TRBJ2-7; 12 positions agree with TRBD2. The receptor was isolated from a woman younger than 30 in good health. Sequenced material: blood. CDR3 nucleotides: TGTGCCAGCAGTTACTTGGGTCGGACTAGCGGGATGTCTGACGAGCAGTACTTC. Translated, it gives CASSYLGRTSGMSDEQYF.